This T cell receptor beta chain was sequenced during a study of cytomegalovirus exposure and HLA in healthy donors. Notes on the study in general: Most subjects had HLA-A and HLA-B alleles reportedly predicted accurately by TCR beta sequences.

The V gene's germline CDR1 is SGHRS and CDR2 YFSETQ. This CDR3 contains 18 residues. V was cut by 2 bases and J by 5 bases, with 23 bases left in between. 13 Jbeta primers and 60 Vbeta primers were used for the PCR. Original handling: Among the unique TCR beta chains that a later analysis counted, about 85 million in all, around 11 million were shared. TCRdb's table, derived via immunoSEQ multiplex PCR, lists solely in-frame clones and lacks some. That table gives V, J and clone size, and the DNA gave D and trimming. Its table lists about 130,000 clones. Notes on this clone: As yet, its antigen is unknown.

The chain couples TRBV5-1 to TRBJ2-1, with D maybe TRBD1 (5 bases). Sequenced sample: PBMCs. The clonotype originates from a woman aged 40 to 55 in good health and CMV-seropositive. CDR3 amino acids: CASSFSIPRQNINNEQFF. CDR3 coding DNA: TGCGCCAGCAGCTTTTCAATTCCACGACAGAATATCAACAATGAGCAGTTCTTC.